The present T cell receptor (beta chain) was sequenced within a study of blood T cell repertoires in COVID-19. About the research overall: Sites in the United States, Italy and Spain provided acute and convalescent COVID-19 samples. T cells, B-cell-depleted T cells, or PBMCs supplied cDNA or gDNA.

The germline V gene encodes CDR1 SGHVS and CDR2 FQNEAQ. CDR3 length: 14 residues. Trimming at V came to 5 bases and at J to 3 bases, leaving 7 bases not matched to a gene. As handled by the study authors: Reference gene primer amplification gave nucleated cell count estimates. The table came from immunoSEQ multiplex PCR; TCRdb's copy has only in-frame clones and leaves some out. The V and J calls and clone size were taken over from that table, and D and trimming were inferred from the DNA. Of roughly 300,000 clones listed, about 85% are singletons. This chain connects TRBV7-8 to TRBJ2-7; 7 bases are a match to TRBD1. The TCR originated in a woman aged 25 to 45 who had recovered from COVID-19. Sequenced sample: PBMCs or T cells enriched from blood (not recorded which). This CDR3 is CASSVTGTDYEQYF. The CDR3, as DNA: TGTGCCAGCAGCGTTACAGGGACAGACTACGAGCAGTACTTC.